This T cell receptor beta chain was profiled in a study of lymphopenia after photon versus proton radiotherapy. This clone was counted a single time. What it binds is unknown. Repertoires were generated with immunoSEQ multiplex PCR, while TCRdb's copy carries only in-frame clones and drops some. The sample yields about 30,000 clones, 94% seen once. Study findings and constraints: In patients who died, overall survival fell as post-nadir TCR diversity dropped more. Proton therapy kept repertoires fairly stable, unlike photons, which gained effector/memory cells.

Trimming pared 2 bases from V and 3 bases from J, leaving 10 bases between. The CDR3 has 14 amino acids. Germline values: CDR1 PRHDT, CDR2 FYEKMQ (reference sequence). The V and J genes are TRBV13 and TRBJ1-2, with D possibly being TRBD1 (5 bases). This material consisted of peripheral blood, taken from a patient treated with photon-based radiotherapy. The TCR comes from a woman in her forties or fifties with cholangiocarcinoma. Here the CDR3 reads CASSLSGIYYGYTF. The CDR3 DNA is TGTGCCAGCAGCTTATCAGGGATTTACTATGGCTACACCTTC.